These 19 T cell receptor beta chains were sequenced from one sample in a study of Tregs in tolerant kidney transplant recipients. Generated by immunoSEQ multiplex PCR, the TCRdb table keeps only in-frame clones and is missing some. The top ten hold approximately 0.59% of the sample, which has 90,000 to 150,000 clones, 92% seen once. Sample: CD4+ T cells from blood. Receptor source: a human donor in good health.

CDR3 in DNA: TGTGCCAGCACGGAGGCCCGGAACACTGAAGCTTTCTTT. It translates to CASTEARNTEAFF. The chain links TRBV2 to TRBJ1-1; D is ambiguous. CDR1 and CDR2 from the germline V gene are SNHLY and FYNNEI. This CDR3 has 13 amino acids. V was clipped by 7 bases and J by 1 base, with 10 bases between them.

V gene TRBV14 combines with J gene TRBJ2-7, with D unresolved. Trimming removed 4 bases from V and 3 bases from J, with 10 bases in between. Germline CDR1 and CDR2: SGHDN and FVKESK. This CDR3 region has 13 residues. The CDR3 protein is CASSRSKGYEQYF. CDR3 nucleotide sequence: TGTGCCAGCAGCCGCAGCAAGGGCTACGAGCAGTACTTC.

V and J are TRBV5-1 and TRBJ2-5; D is uncertain. The V and J ends lost 3 bases and 3 bases respectively, with 9 bases between them. The CDR3 contains 13 residues. The germline V gene encodes CDR1 SGHRS and CDR2 YFSETQ. DNA for the CDR3: TGCGCCAGCAGCTCTGCCCGGGAAGAGACCCAGTACTTC. It yields the protein CASSSAREETQYF.

The rearrangement uses TRBV4-1 and TRBJ1-1; TRBD1 aligns across 9 bases. This CDR3 is 17 amino acids long. CDR1 is MGHRA, CDR2 YSYEKL, per germline. J lost 0 bases, V lost 2 bases, and 7 bases had no gene match. The CDR3 coding sequence is TGCGCCAGCAGCCAAAGACAGGGGGGTATAATGAACACTGAAGCTTTCTTT. Translated, it gives CASSQRQGGIMNTEAFF.

The chain employs TRBV6-5 and TRBJ2-7, with 7 bases that match TRBD1. Germline trimming cut 6 bases from V and 3 bases from J; bases unmatched to any gene: 5. The germline V gene encodes CDR1 MNHEY and CDR2 SVGAGI. The CDR3 contains 13 residues. CDR3 amino acids: CASSYRQGYEQYF. Written as DNA, the CDR3 is TGTGCCAGCAGCTATAGACAGGGCTACGAGCAGTACTTC.

The V and J genes are TRBV6-6 and TRBJ2-1, with 10 bases lining up with TRBD1. Germline values: CDR1 MNHNY, CDR2 SVGAGI (reference sequence). CDR3 length: 15 amino acids. Trimming cost V 0 bases and J 8 bases; bases outside gene matches: 4. CDR3 sequence (DNA): TGTGCCAGCAGTTACTCGACAGGGGGCCTCGATGAGCAGTTCTTC. This encodes CASSYSTGGLDEQFF.

V and J are TRBV5-1 and TRBJ2-6, with no clear D. Trimming stripped 0 bases from V and 4 bases from J, with 20 bases between. From germline, CDR1 is SGHRS and CDR2 YFSETQ. The CDR3 runs to 19 residues. Here the CDR3 DNA reads TGCGCCAGCAGCTTGGCCAATGGACGGAGTAGAGAAGGGGCCAACGTCCTGACTTTC. Translation: CASSLANGRSREGANVLTF.

The CDR3 DNA reads TGTGCCAGTAGAGCCGTTTGGACAACTAATGAAAAACTGTTTTTT. Amino acid sequence: CASRAVWTTNEKLFF. The V call is TRBV19, the J call TRBJ1-4, with no clear D. The CDR3 covers 15 residues. The V gene's germline CDR1 is LNHDA and CDR2 SQIVND (reference sequence). Trimming took off 6 bases at V and 0 bases at J, with 11 bases between the two ends.

The gene calls are TRBV29-1 and TRBJ2-1, with TRBD1 matching over 9 bases. The CDR3 contains 15 residues. V shed 4 bases and J 1 base; nucleotides not matched to a gene: 5. Looked up from germline, CDR1 is SQVTM and CDR2 is ANQGSEA. The CDR3 bases are TGCAGCGTTGTAGGGGGGACAGGGTCCTACAATGAGCAGTTCTTC. The encoded protein is CSVVGGTGSYNEQFF.

The rearrangement uses TRBV4-1 and TRBJ1-2, with TRBD1 matching 12 bases. CDR1 and CDR2 (germline): MGHRA, YSYEKL. The CDR3 has 15 residues. The ends lost 4 bases at V and 5 bases at J; junction bases unmatched: 5. As DNA, the CDR3 is TGCGCCAGCAGCCCCGGGACAGGGGGCGATTATGGCTACACCTTC. This gives the protein CASSPGTGGDYGYTF.

This clone was found a few times. The CDR3 reads CASTRTGAGQPQHF. The DNA for the CDR3 is TGTGCCAGCACCAGGACGGGGGCTGGGCAGCCCCAGCATTTT. The chain has TRBV2 and TRBJ1-5; tentative D call: TRBD1 (6 bases). Trimming stripped 7 bases from V and 7 bases from J, with 17 bases between. Looked up from germline, CDR1 is SNHLY and CDR2 is FYNNEI. This CDR3 has 14 amino acids.

V and J are TRBV6-5 and TRBJ2-1; TRBD2 might be the D (5 bases). The germline V gene has CDR1 MNHEY and CDR2 SVGAGI. This CDR3 is built from 14 residues. Trimming took off 5 bases at V and 4 bases at J, with 12 bases between the two ends. The CDR3 reads CASSMTGNYNEQFF. The CDR3 DNA is TGTGCCAGCAGTATGACCGGGAATTACAATGAGCAGTTCTTC.

This chain joins TRBV7-8 and TRBJ1-2; the D is unclear. With 3 bases removed from V and 1 base from J, the gap between germline ends came to 9 bases. The CDR3 is 14 residues long. The germline V gene encodes CDR1 SGHVS and CDR2 FQNEAQ. CDR3 in amino acids: CASSFGVNNYGYTF. CDR3 nucleotides: TGTGCCAGCAGCTTCGGGGTCAATAACTATGGCTACACCTTC.

J is TRBJ2-7 and V is TRBV27; TRBD1 or TRBD2 may be the D gene (5 bases each). Trimming took 4 bases from V and 2 from J, leaving 15 bases between them. Germline values: CDR1 MNHEY, CDR2 SMNVEV (reference sequence). This CDR3 is 15 amino acids long. The CDR3 DNA reads as TGTGCCAGCAGTTGGAAGGGGTCTAGCACCTACGAGCAGTACTTC. Amino acids: CASSWKGSSTYEQYF.

This clone was detected only once. J is TRBJ2-5 and V is TRBV4-2; D could derive from TRBD1 or TRBD2 (5 bases each). The germline V gene has CDR1 LGHNA and CDR2 YNFKEQ. The CDR3 is 17 residues long. V was cut by 1 base and J by 5 bases, with 20 bases left in between. The CDR3 DNA is TGTGCCAGCAGCCAAGTGGTTAAGGGGAGAACACGGGAGACCCAGTACTTC. Protein sequence: CASSQVVKGRTRETQYF.

This sequence joins TRBV5-4 and TRBJ2-1; D ambiguous. The CDR3 totals 13 residues. Trimming removed 4 bases at V and 9 bases at J, with 14 bases between. Germline V CDR1 and CDR2: SGHNT, YYREEE (reference sequence). This CDR3 is CASSTIDIGEQFF. CDR3 nucleotide sequence: TGTGCCAGCAGCACCATAGACATCGGTGAGCAGTTCTTC. The variable domain in full, completed from reference TRBV5-4 and TRBJ2-1, reads ETGVTQSPTHLIKTRGQQVTLRCSSQSGHNTVSWYQQALGQGPQFIFQYYREEENGRGNFPPRFSGLQFPNYSSELNVNALELDDSALYLCASSTIDIGEQFFGPGTRLTVL.

The chain uses TRBV11-2 and TRBJ1-2; TRBD1 aligns across 8 bases. The CDR3 is made up of 14 amino acids. Germline-derived CDR1 and CDR2 are SGHAT and FQNNGV. After removal of 1 base from V and 2 bases from J, the junction contained 0 bases not matched to a gene. The CDR3 here is CASSLGTGNYGYTF. CDR3 nucleotide sequence: TGTGCCAGCAGCTTAGGGACAGGGAACTATGGCTACACCTTC.

DNA for the CDR3: TGCGCCAGCATCCTCAGGGGGGGACGAACTGAAGCTTTCTTT. Translated, it gives CASILRGGRTEAFF. V and J are TRBV23-1 and TRBJ1-1, with TRBD1 matching 7 bases. TRBV23-1 is an open reading frame whose function is uncertain. The CDR3 covers 14 residues. V dropped 7 bases and J dropped 5; count of bases not matched to a gene: 10.

The rearrangement uses TRBV27 and TRBJ2-7; D is possibly TRBD1 (6 bases). Trimming shortened V by 5 bases and J by 6 bases, and 17 bases separated the two germline ends. This CDR3 spans 14 amino acids. Germline V gives CDR1 MNHEY, CDR2 SMNVEV (reference sequence). The CDR3 DNA follows: TGTGCCAGCAGTCGGGTGGAAACAGGGACCGAGCAGTACTTC. Translated: CASSRVETGTEQYF.